This is a list of T cell receptor beta chains from one sample in a study of naive and memory T cell subsets. TCRdb itself ran the UMI-ligation and nested PCR reads through MiXCR, one entry per CDR3 protein. The data show more than 30,000 distinct CDR3 sequences, approximately 6.7% seen once. The sample in question was skin, obtained from a tuberculin skin test site. The receptors shown here come from an adult in good health. Both conserved end residues are part of each CDR3. A D gene is named only where the DNA matches it firmly. Clone sizes are given selectively: once, few, many, or a class where the clone is expanded.

cdr3_aa d_call clone_size v_call
CASSLTGTWGETQYF NA NA TRBV27
CASSLAQSNNEQFF NA many TRBV7-8
CASSPGSPGVEAFF NA many TRBV18
CSARTSTGGLDEQFF TRBD1 many TRBV20-1
CASSLDTQYF NA many TRBV25-1
CASRHGTLYGYTF NA many TRBV6-6
CASSPVPGLDAGELFF TRBD2 many TRBV18
CSARDLGQSYNEQFF TRBD1 NA TRBV20-1
CASRAGGSNEQFF TRBD2 many TRBV3-1
CASSPGQGSEAFF TRBD1 few TRBV18